This T cell receptor (beta chain) was captured in a study of blood T cells in healthy people across ages. Combining a sample-barcoded 5' primer with a J-beta primer mix, a second PCR ran for roughly 6 to 11 cycles. TCRdb re-called the 5' RACE reads with MiXCR, one entry per CDR3 protein. This table has 1.2 million to 1.5 million distinct CDR3 sequences, roughly 60% appearing once. With 6 bases clipped from V and 8 bases from J, the junction kept 16 bases outside the gene matches. Germline CDR1 reads MNHEY; CDR2 reads SVGEGT. There are 19 residues in the CDR3. The chain uses TRBV6-2 or TRBV6-3 and TRBJ2-1, with 16 positions matching TRBD2. The material sequenced was blood. The receptor was derived from a man younger than 30 in good health. In DNA, the CDR3 is TGTGCCAGCAGCTCACCAACGGGACTAGCGGGGGGGGACGATGATGAGCAGTTCTTC. It yields the protein CASSSPTGLAGGDDDEQFF.